This TCR beta chain was recovered during a study of beta chain features in type 1 diabetes. Background on the study: Across the samples, roughly 98,000,000 sorted cells were examined in total.

The CDR3 runs to 16 residues. Germline CDR1 and CDR2: MNHNY and SVGAGI (reference sequence). V gave up 4 bases and J gave up 4 bases; unmatched junction bases: 8. Broader study findings: Researchers cautioned that cDNA sequencing could over-represent cells with high TCR expression. In all four CD4+ subsets, TCRB CDR3 length was significantly, moderately reduced in type 1 diabetes.

A word on this clone: What it binds is not known.

cDNA synthesis used the whole RNA isolate, giving expressed TCRB sequences. The repertoire was sequenced with immunoSEQ multiplex PCR; TCRdb's copy has only in-frame clones and lacks some. The sample lists more than 25,000 clones, about 52% seen once, with roughly 0.29% in the top ten. The sequence was obtained from a man aged 30 to 39 with type 1 diabetes. The V gene is TRBV6-6, the J gene TRBJ2-5; 11 nucleotides line up with TRBD1. The sequenced sample consisted of stem cell memory CD4+ T cells from blood. CDR3: CASSSDRGRGIETQYF. The CDR3 nucleotides read TGTGCCAGCAGTTCGGACAGGGGGCGAGGGATAGAGACCCAGTACTTC.